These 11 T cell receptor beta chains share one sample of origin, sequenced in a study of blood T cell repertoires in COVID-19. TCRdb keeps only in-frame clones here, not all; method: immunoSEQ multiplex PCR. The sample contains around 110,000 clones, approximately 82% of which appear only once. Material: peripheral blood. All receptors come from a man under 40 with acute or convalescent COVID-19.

CDR3 in amino acids: CASSPTTGIGYGYTF. DNA for the CDR3: TGTGCCAGCTCACCTACGACAGGGATTGGCTATGGCTACACCTTC. The J gene is TRBJ1-2, the V gene TRBV18, with TRBD1 identical over 7 bases. V was pared by 3 bases and J by 4 bases, with 8 bases of the junction left unmatched. Per germline, CDR1 KGHSH and CDR2 LQKENI. This CDR3 region has 15 residues.

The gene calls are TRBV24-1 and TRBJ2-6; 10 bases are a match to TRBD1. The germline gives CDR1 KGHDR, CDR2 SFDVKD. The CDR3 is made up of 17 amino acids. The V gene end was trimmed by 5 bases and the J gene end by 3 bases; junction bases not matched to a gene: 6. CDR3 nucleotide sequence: TGTGCCACCAGTGTGGACAGGGGGTCCTATGGGGCCAACGTCCTGACTTTC. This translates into CATSVDRGSYGANVLTF.

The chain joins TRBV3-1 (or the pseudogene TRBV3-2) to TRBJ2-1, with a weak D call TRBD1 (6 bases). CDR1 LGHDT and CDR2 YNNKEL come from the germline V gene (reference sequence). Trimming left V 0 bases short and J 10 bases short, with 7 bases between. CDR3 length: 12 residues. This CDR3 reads CASSQDGGEQFF. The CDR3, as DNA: TGTGCCAGCAGCCAAGATGGGGGCGAGCAGTTCTTC.

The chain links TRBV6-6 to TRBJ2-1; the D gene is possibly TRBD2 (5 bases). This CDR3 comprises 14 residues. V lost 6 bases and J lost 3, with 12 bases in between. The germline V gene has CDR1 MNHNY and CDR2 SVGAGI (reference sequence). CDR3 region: CASRAAGNYNEQFF. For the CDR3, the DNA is TGTGCCAGCAGAGCGGCAGGAAACTACAATGAGCAGTTCTTC.

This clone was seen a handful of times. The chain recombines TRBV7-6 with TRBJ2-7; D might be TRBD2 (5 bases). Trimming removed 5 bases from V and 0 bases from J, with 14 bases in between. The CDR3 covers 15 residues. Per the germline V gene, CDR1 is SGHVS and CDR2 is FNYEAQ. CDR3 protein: CASSPSTIPSYEQYF. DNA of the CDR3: TGTGCCAGCAGCCCCTCGACTATACCCTCCTACGAGCAGTACTTC.

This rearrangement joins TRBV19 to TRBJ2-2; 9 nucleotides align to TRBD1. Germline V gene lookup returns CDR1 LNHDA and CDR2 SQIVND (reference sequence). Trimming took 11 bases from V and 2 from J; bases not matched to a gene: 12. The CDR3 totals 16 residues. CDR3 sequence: CACKKQGASNTGELFF. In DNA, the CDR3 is TGTGCCTGCAAAAAACAGGGGGCGAGCAACACCGGGGAGCTGTTTTTT.

This chain's CDR3 is CSVEGAYYNEQFF. In DNA, the CDR3 is TGCAGCGTTGAAGGCGCATACTACAATGAGCAGTTCTTC. The chain is built from TRBV29-1 and TRBJ2-1; D is ambiguous. The germline CDR1 and CDR2 sequences are SQVTM and ANQGSEA. This CDR3 comprises 13 residues. Trimming took off 1 base at V and 3 bases at J, with 7 bases between the two ends.

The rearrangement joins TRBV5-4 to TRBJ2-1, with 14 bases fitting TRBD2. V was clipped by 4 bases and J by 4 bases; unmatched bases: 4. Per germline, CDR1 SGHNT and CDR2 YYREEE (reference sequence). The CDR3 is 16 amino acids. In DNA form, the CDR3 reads TGTGCCAGCAGCCCTGGGACTAGCGGGAGTTACAATGAGCAGTTCTTC. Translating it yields CASSPGTSGSYNEQFF.

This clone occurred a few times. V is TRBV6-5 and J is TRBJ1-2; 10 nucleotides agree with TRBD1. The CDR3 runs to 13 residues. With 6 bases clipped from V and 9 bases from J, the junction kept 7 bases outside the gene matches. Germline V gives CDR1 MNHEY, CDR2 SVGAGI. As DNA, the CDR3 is TGTGCCAGCAGATTGGGACAGGGGTTCCGCTACACCTTC. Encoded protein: CASRLGQGFRYTF.

In DNA form, the CDR3 reads TGCGCCAGCAGCTACGGGACAGTGAACACTGAAGCTTTCTTT. It specifies CASSYGTVNTEAFF. The chain joins TRBV5-1 to TRBJ1-1, with 7 bases aligning to TRBD1. This CDR3 has 14 residues. J was trimmed by 0 bases and V by 3 bases; bases with no gene match: 2. Germline V CDR1 and CDR2: SGHRS, YFSETQ.

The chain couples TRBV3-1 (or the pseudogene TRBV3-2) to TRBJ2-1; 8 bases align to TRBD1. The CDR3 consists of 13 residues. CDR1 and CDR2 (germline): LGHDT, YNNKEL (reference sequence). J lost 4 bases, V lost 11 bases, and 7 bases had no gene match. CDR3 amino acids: CASGTGLYNEQFF. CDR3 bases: TGTGCCTCCGGGACAGGTTTATACAATGAGCAGTTCTTC.